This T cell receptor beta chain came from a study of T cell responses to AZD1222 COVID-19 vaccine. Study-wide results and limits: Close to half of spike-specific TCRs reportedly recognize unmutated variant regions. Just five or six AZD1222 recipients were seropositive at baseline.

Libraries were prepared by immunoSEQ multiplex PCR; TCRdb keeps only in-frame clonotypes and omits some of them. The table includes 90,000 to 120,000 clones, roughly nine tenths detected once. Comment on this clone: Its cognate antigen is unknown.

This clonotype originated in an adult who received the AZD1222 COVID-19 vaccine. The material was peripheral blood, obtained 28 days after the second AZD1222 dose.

The CDR3 DNA sequence: TGTGCCAGCAGTGAATATAGCGGGGGGACTAATGAAAAACTGTTTTTT. Its protein product is CASSEYSGGTNEKLFF. The J gene is TRBJ1-4, the V gene TRBV25-1; the D gene is possibly TRBD1 (5 bases). This CDR3 region has 16 residues. CDR1 MGHDK and CDR2 SYGVNS come from the germline V gene. Trimming left V 0 bases short and J 2 bases short, with 10 bases between.